This is a list of T cell receptor beta chains from one sample in a study of T-cell reconstitution after alpha-beta-depleted transplantation in children. TCRdb processed the PCR reads anew with MiXCR; each CDR3 protein has one entry. Of under 450,000 distinct CDR3 sequences listed, roughly 17% are singletons. The sample consisted of PBMCs, mostly from graft donor cells, taken 360 days after TCRalphabeta/CD19-depleted stem cell transplant. Receptors were obtained from a boy under two years old who had a stem cell transplant for Wiskott-Aldrich syndrome, so the T cells may come from the graft donor. CDR3s include the opening cysteine and the closing phenylalanine or tryptophan. Each record gives: CDR3 protein, CDR3 DNA, D gene, V gene, clone size, J gene. D genes are given only for firm matches. Some rows have no size entry. The others give once, few or many, or a class for an expanded clone.

CDR3: CASSFVWVSSAYEQYF; DNA: TGTGCCAGCAGTTTCGTGTGGGTCTCTTCGGCCTACGAGCAGTACTTC; D: -; V: TRBV12-3/TRBV12-4; size: few; J: TRBJ2-7
CDR3: CASSSSGGPPYEQYF; DNA: TGTGCCAGCAGCTCTAGCGGGGGCCCTCCCTACGAGCAGTACTTC; D: TRBD2; V: TRBV7-9; size: few; J: TRBJ2-7
CDR3: CASSLEPRGGKNIQYF; DNA: TGTGCCAGCAGCTTAGAGCCCCGAGGAGGCAAAAACATTCAGTACTTC; D: -; V: TRBV7-9; size: many; J: TRBJ2-4
CDR3: CAWSQPEKTQYF; DNA: TGTGCCTGGAGCCAGCCTGAGAAGACCCAGTACTTC; D: -; V: TRBV30; size: -; J: TRBJ2-5
CDR3: CASSDQGMFNEQFF; DNA: TGCGCCAGCAGTGATCAAGGGATGTTCAATGAGCAGTTCTTC; D: -; V: TRBV10-2; size: few; J: TRBJ2-1
CDR3: CASSFRGLREQYF; DNA: TGTGCCAGCAGCTTTCGCGGCCTGAGGGAGCAGTACTTC; D: -; V: TRBV11-2; size: few; J: TRBJ2-7
CDR3: CASSFISRTHNQPQHF; DNA: TGTGCCAGCAGTTTTATCAGTCGGACCCATAATCAGCCCCAGCATTTT; D: -; V: TRBV28; size: few; J: TRBJ1-5
CDR3: CAINSGGYTGELFF; DNA: TGTGCCATCAACAGCGGGGGGTATACCGGGGAGCTGTTTTTT; D: TRBD2; V: TRBV10-3; size: many; J: TRBJ2-2
CDR3: CASSLSRGLNTGELFF; DNA: TGCGCCAGCAGCTTGAGCAGGGGGCTAAACACCGGGGAGCTGTTTTTT; D: TRBD1; V: TRBV5-1; size: -; J: TRBJ2-2
CDR3: CASSFQSPADTQYF; DNA: TGCGCCAGCAGCTTCCAAAGCCCTGCAGATACGCAGTATTTT; D: -; V: TRBV5-1; size: -; J: TRBJ2-3
CDR3: CASSPNPARGPQETQYF; DNA: TGTGCCAGCAGCCCAAATCCTGCCAGGGGGCCCCAAGAGACCCAGTACTTC; D: TRBD1; V: TRBV12-3/TRBV12-4; size: -; J: TRBJ2-5
CDR3: CATSDSDRYQETQYF; DNA: TGTGCCACCAGTGACTCGGACAGGTACCAAGAGACCCAGTACTTC; D: TRBD1; V: TRBV24-1; size: -; J: TRBJ2-5
CDR3: CASSLGASGRYNEQFF; DNA: TGCGCCAGCAGCTTGGGGGCTAGCGGGAGATACAATGAGCAGTTCTTC; D: TRBD2; V: TRBV5-1; size: many; J: TRBJ2-1
CDR3: CASGGGWTEAFF; DNA: TGTGCCAGCGGGGGTGGTTGGACTGAAGCTTTCTTT; D: -; V: TRBV2; size: -; J: TRBJ1-1
CDR3: CASSLDAPNYGYTF; DNA: TGCGCCAGCAGCTTGGACGCCCCCAACTATGGCTACACCTTC; D: -; V: TRBV5-1; size: many; J: TRBJ1-2
CDR3: CASSPGQRSYEQYF; DNA: TGTGCCAGCAGCCCGGGGCAGCGATCCTACGAGCAGTACTTC; D: -; V: TRBV9; size: -; J: TRBJ2-7
CDR3: CASSPYASDDRYQETQYF; DNA: TGTGCCAGCAGCCCGTATGCAAGCGACGACAGGTACCAAGAGACCCAGTACTTC; D: -; V: TRBV11-1; size: -; J: TRBJ2-5
CDR3: CAWSVQRRQFF; DNA: TGTGCCTGGAGTGTACAGAGGAGGCAGTTCTTC; D: -; V: TRBV30; size: few; J: TRBJ2-1
CDR3: CSATGLLSYEQYF; DNA: TGCAGTGCTACGGGACTCCTCTCCTACGAGCAGTACTTC; D: -; V: TRBV20-1; size: -; J: TRBJ2-7
CDR3: CSAGGTEKKKTGELFF; DNA: TGCAGTGCTGGTGGGACAGAAAAAAAGAAAACCGGGGAGCTGTTTTTT; D: TRBD1; V: TRBV20-1; size: -; J: TRBJ2-2
CDR3: CASSWGTSGIPVHEQYF; DNA: TGTGCCAGCAGTTGGGGGACTAGCGGGATACCGGTCCACGAGCAGTACTTC; D: TRBD2; V: TRBV6-5; size: few; J: TRBJ2-7
CDR3: CASSPSPGQETQYF; DNA: TGTGCCAGCAGCCCTAGCCCCGGGCAAGAGACCCAGTACTTC; D: -; V: TRBV7-7; size: few; J: TRBJ2-5
CDR3: CASRNHTLSGLIETQYF; DNA: TGTGCCAGCAGAAATCATACCCTCTCGGGGTTGATTGAGACCCAGTACTTC; D: -; V: TRBV27; size: few; J: TRBJ2-5
CDR3: CASSFGLAGGETQYF; DNA: TGTGCCAGCAGTTTCGGACTAGCGGGAGGAGAGACCCAGTACTTC; D: TRBD2; V: TRBV12-3/TRBV12-4; size: many; J: TRBJ2-5
CDR3: CASSYNQVDYEQYF; DNA: TGCGCCAGCAGCTACAATCAGGTAGACTACGAGCAGTACTTC; D: -; V: TRBV5-1; size: few; J: TRBJ2-7
CDR3: CASRDPPYEQYF; DNA: TGTGCCAGCCGAGATCCGCCCTACGAGCAGTACTTC; D: -; V: TRBV6-2/TRBV6-3; size: -; J: TRBJ2-7
CDR3: CASSSRRNTAFF; DNA: TGTGCCAGCAGCTCTCGCCGGAACACGGCTTTCTTT; D: -; V: TRBV14; size: few; J: TRBJ1-1
CDR3: CASSVGTSGRGNEQFF; DNA: TGTGCCAGCAGCGTAGGGACTAGCGGGAGGGGAAATGAGCAGTTCTTC; D: TRBD2; V: TRBV9; size: few; J: TRBJ2-1
CDR3: CASSLRGSAFF; DNA: TGTGCCAGCAGTTTACGGGGAAGTGCGTTCTTC; D: -; V: TRBV12-3/TRBV12-4; size: few; J: TRBJ2-1
CDR3: CATSAGQRNEQYF; DNA: TGTGCCACCAGCGCGGGACAAAGGAACGAGCAGTACTTC; D: -; V: TRBV15; size: -; J: TRBJ2-7
CDR3: CASSSLAGKGRKQYF; DNA: TGTGCCAGCAGCTCGTTAGCGGGAAAGGGAAGGAAGCAGTACTTC; D: TRBD2; V: TRBV7-2; size: -; J: TRBJ2-7
CDR3: CASSLGLGQSIQGPFGGELFF; DNA: TGCGCCAGCAGCTTGGGCCTAGGTCAATCTATTCAGGGGCCTTTCGGCGGGGAGCTGTTTTTT; D: -; V: TRBV5-1; size: few; J: TRBJ2-2
CDR3: CASSPGGNTQYF; DNA: TGTGCCAGCAGCCCCGGTGGAAATACGCAGTATTTT; D: -; V: TRBV6-5; size: -; J: TRBJ2-3
CDR3: CASSSNRDRWLNTEAFF; DNA: TGTGCCAGCAGCTCAAACCGGGACAGATGGTTGAACACTGAAGCTTTCTTT; D: TRBD1; V: TRBV7-2; size: -; J: TRBJ1-1
CDR3: CASSLRGPRNTEAFF; DNA: TGTGCCAGCAGTTTACGGGGCCCTCGGAACACTGAAGCTTTCTTT; D: -; V: TRBV12-3/TRBV12-4; size: -; J: TRBJ1-1
CDR3: CASRPFLKSPGDTQYF; DNA: TGTGCCAGCAGGCCATTTCTCAAGTCCCCCGGAGATACGCAGTATTTT; D: -; V: TRBV28; size: -; J: TRBJ2-3
CDR3: CASSLTDFKQGRTETQYF; DNA: TGTGCCAGCAGTTTAACTGACTTTAAGCAGGGTCGTACTGAGACCCAGTACTTC; D: -; V: TRBV12-3/TRBV12-4; size: -; J: TRBJ2-5
CDR3: CSVELRDRGIFYEQYF; DNA: TGCAGCGTTGAACTAAGAGACAGGGGAATTTTTTACGAGCAGTACTTC; D: TRBD1; V: TRBV29-1; size: -; J: TRBJ2-7
CDR3: CASSFSQGGEQFF; DNA: TGTGCCAGCAGCTTTTCACAGGGAGGTGAGCAGTTCTTC; D: -; V: TRBV7-9; size: -; J: TRBJ2-1
CDR3: CSVEDLATDRLFF; DNA: TGCAGCGTTGAAGATCTCGCGACGGATAGACTGTTTTTT; D: -; V: TRBV29-1; size: -; J: TRBJ1-4